This T cell receptor beta chain was sequenced for a study of blood T cell repertoires in COVID-19. Turning to the study itself: There were acute and convalescent COVID-19 samples, and they came from the United States, Italy and Spain.

Recruitment covered 25 or so US areas and drew participants whose ages spanned about 18 to 100 years. The J segment lost 4 bases and the V segment lost 4 bases, leaving 9 bases of the junction unmatched. CDR1 and CDR2 (germline): SEHNR, FQNEAQ (reference sequence). This CDR3 is 18 amino acids long. Methods used by the authors: Amplifying reference gene primers gave estimates of nucleated cell counts. Profiled with immunoSEQ multiplex PCR; TCRdb holds only in-frame clones, not every one. Clone size and V and J calls were adopted from that table, with D and trimming inferred from the DNA. The table shows fewer than 350,000 clones, with about nine tenths occurring only once.

The genes are TRBV7-9 and TRBJ2-5; 16 bases fit TRBD2. The clonotype was recovered from a woman aged 35 to 49 with acute COVID-19. The sample comprised PBMCs or T cells enriched from blood (not recorded which). In nucleotides, the CDR3 is TGTGCCAGCAGCTCCCCCCGGGGACTAGCGGGAGGGGGAGAGACCCAGTACTTC. It is translated as CASSSPRGLAGGGETQYF.